This T cell receptor beta chain is from a study of cytomegalovirus exposure and HLA in healthy donors. Whole-study findings and limits: Rare TCR sequences predominated, though certain public TCRs were found in many donors.

As regards this clone: Its specificity is not known.

The study ran its PCR with 60 Vbeta and 13 Jbeta primers. Sequencing was performed with immunoSEQ multiplex PCR; in TCRdb, only in-frame clones are kept and a portion is missing. The table has 90,000 to 100,000 clones, 75% to 85% seen once. Losses at the gene ends were 6 bases for V and 3 bases for J; bases not matched to a gene: 4. The CDR3 totals 15 residues. Germline values: CDR1 MNHEY, CDR2 SMNVEV (reference sequence). This TCR derives from a man aged 18 to 30 in good health and CMV-seronegative. J is TRBJ2-5 and V is TRBV27; 13 nucleotides agree with TRBD2. The specimen sequenced was PBMCs. For the CDR3, the DNA is TGTGCCAGCAGGGCCGGACTAGCGGGGGAAGAGACCCAGTACTTC. Protein sequence: CASRAGLAGEETQYF.